This TCR beta chain was identified in a study of T cell responses to AZD1222 COVID-19 vaccine. Study observations and caveats: The study found vaccine-associated CD4 TCRs spanning spike, dominant at 160-218 and 743-854. A mostly white British donor set with more females was recruited, and clonal diversity was possibly underestimated. Repertoire sampling was restricted to post-peak T cell response timepoints.

Comment on this clone: Its target is not known.

Sequencing was performed with immunoSEQ multiplex PCR; in TCRdb, only in-frame clones are kept and a portion is missing. The data show approximately 100,000 clones, with 88% seen just once and 9.5% to 15% held by the top ten. Germline CDR1 LGHDT, CDR2 YNNKEL (reference sequence). The CDR3 spans 13 residues. V lost 4 bases, J lost 5 bases, and 8 bases lay in between. V and J are TRBV3-1 (or the pseudogene TRBV3-2) and TRBJ2-2; D not certain. The receptor's source is an adult in good health. The sequencing here drew on peripheral blood, taken on day 0 of MenACWY control vaccination. CDR3 in amino acids: CASSPEVTGELFF. Here the CDR3 DNA reads TGTGCCAGCAGCCCAGAGGTAACCGGGGAGCTGTTTTTT.